This T cell receptor (beta chain) was captured in a study of blood T cell repertoires in COVID-19. Across the study: From T cells, B-cell-depleted T cells, or PBMCs came the material, which was cDNA or gDNA.

V lost 4 bases to trimming and J lost 7 bases; unmatched junction nucleotides: 3. The CDR3 sequence is 13 residues long. As handled by the study authors: Reference gene primer amplification gave nucleated cell count estimates. Sequencing used immunoSEQ multiplex PCR; TCRdb keeps in-frame clones, though not all of them. Clone size and the V and J calls come from that table; the DNA yielded D and trimming. The table includes 250,000 to 350,000 clones, about nine tenths detected once. J is TRBJ2-1 and V is TRBV12-3 or TRBV12-4, with TRBD1 identical over 8 bases. This TCR was sampled from a young man with active or convalescent COVID-19. The sample taken for sequencing was peripheral blood. CDR3 in amino acids: CASSWTGSNEQFF. CDR3 in DNA: TGTGCCAGCAGTTGGACAGGGTCAAATGAGCAGTTCTTC.